The 5 T cell receptor beta chains listed next were all sequenced from one sample in a study of T cell repertoires in cytomegalovirus infection. TCRdb redid the calling of the reads with MiXCR, one entry per CDR3 protein. The sample has over 450,000 distinct CDR3 sequences, around 10% seen once; the top ten hold approximately 10%. Sequencing was done on a sample of PBMCs. These receptor sequences come from a human donor in good health (CMV status not recorded). Some clones in this sample may be carry-over from other donors' samples.

This clonotype came up many times. V usage is TRBV7-9 and J usage is TRBJ2-1; 10 bases map to TRBD1. Germline V gene sequence: CDR1 SEHNR, CDR2 FQNEAQ (reference sequence). Unmatched junction bases numbered 9, after V lost 5 bases and J lost 8 bases. CDR3 length: 15 amino acids. CDR3 in amino acids: CASSRRDRGVHEQFF. The CDR3 bases are TGTGCCAGCAGCCGTCGGGACAGGGGTGTCCATGAGCAGTTCTTC.

The rearrangement joins TRBV6-2 or TRBV6-3 to TRBJ2-1; D not certain. Germline CDR1 MNHEY, CDR2 SVGEGT. CDR3 size: 12 residues. Trimming pared 9 bases from V and 12 bases from J, leaving 18 bases between. CDR3: CASQDRPPVQFF. The CDR3 bases are TGTGCCAGTCAAGACCGGCCCCCGGTGCAGTTCTTC.

This clonotype was observed at least ten times. The gene calls are TRBV5-4 and TRBJ1-1; D not resolved. The germline CDR1 and CDR2 sequences are SGHNT and YYREEE (reference sequence). This CDR3 is built from 15 residues. V was trimmed by 1 base and J by 4 bases, leaving 14 bases between them. The CDR3 sequence: CASSLWAARGTEAFF. In DNA form, the CDR3 reads TGTGCCAGCAGCTTGTGGGCAGCCCGGGGCACTGAAGCTTTCTTT.

This clonotype was seen a few times. The chain carries TRBV5-1 and TRBJ2-5, with 8 bases identical to TRBD2. Losses at the gene ends were 0 bases for V and 2 bases for J; bases not matched to a gene: 6. Germline loops: CDR1 SGHRS, CDR2 YFSETQ. The CDR3 is 16 residues long. The CDR3 DNA is TGCGCCAGCAGCTTGGCGGTAGCGGGGCTACAAGAGACCCAGTACTTC. It translates to CASSLAVAGLQETQYF.

This clonotype has ten or more counts. The chain links TRBV10-3 to TRBJ2-1, with D perhaps TRBD1 (6 bases). CDR1 and CDR2 (germline): ENHRY, SYGVKD. The CDR3 sequence is 13 residues long. V lost 9 bases and J 7 bases, leaving 16 bases between the germline ends. CDR3 in DNA: TGTGCCATATGTCAGGGGTGGGGAAATGAGCAGTTCTTC. Translation gives CAICQGWGNEQFF.